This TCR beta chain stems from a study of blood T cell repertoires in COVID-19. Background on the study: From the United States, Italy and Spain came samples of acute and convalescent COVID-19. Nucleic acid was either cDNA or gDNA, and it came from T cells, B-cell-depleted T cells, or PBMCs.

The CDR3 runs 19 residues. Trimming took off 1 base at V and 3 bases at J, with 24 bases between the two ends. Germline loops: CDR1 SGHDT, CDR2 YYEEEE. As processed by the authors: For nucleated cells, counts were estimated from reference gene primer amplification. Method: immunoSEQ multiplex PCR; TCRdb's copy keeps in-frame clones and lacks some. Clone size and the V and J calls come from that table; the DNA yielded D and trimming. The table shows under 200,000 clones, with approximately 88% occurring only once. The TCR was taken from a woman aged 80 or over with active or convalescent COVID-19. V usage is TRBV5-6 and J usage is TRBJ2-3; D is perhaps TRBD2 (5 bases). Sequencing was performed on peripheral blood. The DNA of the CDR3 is TGTGCCAGCAGCTTGTCGGGGTTCGAGAGTTCTAGACCTACAGATACGCAGTATTTT. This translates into CASSLSGFESSRPTDTQYF.